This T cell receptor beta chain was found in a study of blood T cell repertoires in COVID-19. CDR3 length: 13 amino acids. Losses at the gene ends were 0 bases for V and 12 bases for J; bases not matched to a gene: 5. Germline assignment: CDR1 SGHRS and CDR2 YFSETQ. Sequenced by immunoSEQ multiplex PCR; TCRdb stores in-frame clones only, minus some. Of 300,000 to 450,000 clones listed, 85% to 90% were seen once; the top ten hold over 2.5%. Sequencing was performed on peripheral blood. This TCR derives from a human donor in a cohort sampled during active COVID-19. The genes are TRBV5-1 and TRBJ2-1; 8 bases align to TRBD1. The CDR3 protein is CASSLGVDRAQFF. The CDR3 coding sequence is TGCGCCAGCAGCTTGGGGGTGGACAGGGCGCAGTTCTTC.